These 27 T cell receptor beta chains share one sample of origin, sequenced in a study of T cell repertoires in cytomegalovirus infection. TCRdb called the reads again in MiXCR, with one record for every CDR3 protein. This repertoire shows fewer than 550,000 distinct CDR3 sequences, more than 25% found once; its top ten account for around 14%. The sample taken for sequencing was PBMCs. Receptors originate from a human donor in good health (CMV status not recorded). Some clones in this sample may be carry-over from other donors' samples.

The chain couples TRBV15 to TRBJ2-1; 7 bases map to TRBD2. The CDR3 runs 19 residues. The ends lost 8 bases at V and 1 base at J; junction bases unmatched: 20. Per germline, CDR1 LNHNV and CDR2 YYDKDF (reference sequence). CDR3 sequence reads: CATSTSGKLSGGSYNEQFF. CDR3 in DNA: TGTGCCACCTCCACAAGCGGGAAGCTCAGCGGTGGTTCCTACAATGAGCAGTTCTTC.

V is TRBV4-1 and J is TRBJ2-2; TRBD2 agrees at 9 bases. V lost 4 bases to trimming and J lost 6 bases; unmatched junction nucleotides: 15. Germline V gives CDR1 MGHRA, CDR2 YSYEKL. The length of the CDR3 is 18 residues. CDR3 in DNA: TGCGCCAGCAGCCGGATTACGGCGGGAGGGCCTATTTCCGGGGAGCTGTTTTTT. Translated, it gives CASSRITAGGPISGELFF.

This clonotype occurred a few times. V gene TRBV6-2 or TRBV6-3 combines with J gene TRBJ2-3, with 10 bases aligning to TRBD2. With 0 bases clipped from V and 4 bases from J, the junction kept 7 bases outside the gene matches. Looked up from germline, CDR1 is MNHEY and CDR2 is SVGEGT. The CDR3 covers 17 residues. The CDR3 is CASSYSPLLAGADTQYF. The CDR3 DNA reads TGTGCCAGCAGTTACTCCCCCCTTCTAGCGGGAGCAGATACGCAGTATTTT.

This clonotype came up a few times. This rearrangement joins TRBV11-1 to TRBJ2-2, with 7 bases that match TRBD1. V gave up 4 bases and J gave up 4 bases; unmatched junction bases: 6. CDR3 length: 15 amino acids. Germline CDR1 and CDR2: SGHAT and FQDESV (reference sequence). CDR3 in DNA: TGTGCCAGCAGCTCCGGGGACAGTTTCACCGGGGAGCTGTTTTTT. Protein product: CASSSGDSFTGELFF.

This clonotype has a handful of counts. The V gene is TRBV6-5, the J gene TRBJ1-4, with no clear D. Trimming left V 4 bases short and J 0 bases short, with 12 bases between. The CDR3 is made up of 16 amino acids. Germline CDR1 is MNHEY and CDR2 is SVGAGI. The CDR3 nucleotides are TGTGCCAGCAGTTCACTCGCGACTCCAACTAATGAAAAACTGTTTTTT. Protein product: CASSSLATPTNEKLFF.

J is TRBJ2-1 and V is TRBV19; D possibly corresponds to TRBD2 (6 bases). Germline V gene lookup returns CDR1 LNHDA and CDR2 SQIVND (reference sequence). The CDR3 extends over 16 amino acids. V was trimmed by 7 bases and J by 2 bases, leaving 18 bases between them. The CDR3 DNA is TGTGCCAGTACCTGGGGATCCGCGGGACCCTACAATGAGCAGTTCTTC. Protein product: CASTWGSAGPYNEQFF.

A few counts support this clonotype. The genes are TRBV4-1 and TRBJ2-3; the D is unclear. The CDR3 covers 16 residues. Germline CDR1 reads MGHRA; CDR2 reads YSYEKL. The ends were cut back, 1 base at V and 4 bases at J, with 15 bases in the middle. The CDR3 region has the DNA TGCGCCAGCAGCCAAGTTCTGGCAAACGGCGCAGATACGCAGTATTTT. Protein: CASSQVLANGADTQYF.

The chain links TRBV7-2 to TRBJ1-1, with D unresolved. Per germline, CDR1 SGHTA and CDR2 FQGNSA. V was cut by 4 bases and J by 1 base, with 10 bases left in between. The CDR3 is 14 residues long. Written as DNA, the CDR3 is TGTGCCAGCAGCTCGGGAGCGCGGAACACTGAAGCTTTCTTT. Translation gives CASSSGARNTEAFF.

This clonotype has more than one count but fewer than ten. The chain has TRBV7-2 and TRBJ2-3; tentatively, D is TRBD1 (6 bases). There are 15 residues in the CDR3. The V end was cut by 5 bases, the J end by 4 bases, with 16 bases between. Germline V CDR1 and CDR2: SGHTA, FQGNSA. The CDR3 nucleotides read TGTGCCAGCAGCGTTCAAGACCAGGGGTCAGATACGCAGTATTTT. The encoded protein is CASSVQDQGSDTQYF. Combining the CDR3 with reference TRBV7-2 and TRBJ2-3 gives the whole variable domain GAGVSQSPSNKVTEKGKDVELRCDPISGHTALYWYRQSLGQGLEFLIYFQGNSAPDKSGLPSDRFSAERTGGSVSTLTIQRTQQEDSAVYLCASSVQDQGSDTQYFGPGTRLTVL.

This clonotype has only a few counts. This chain uses TRBV7-2 with TRBJ2-3, with 9 bases identical to TRBD1. The trim removed 4 bases at V and 5 bases at J, leaving 7 bases unmatched. The V gene's germline CDR1 is SGHTA and CDR2 FQGNSA. CDR3 length: 15 residues. In DNA, the CDR3 is TGTGCCAGCAGCTCTGGGGACAGGGTAGGAGATACGCAGTATTTT. This encodes CASSSGDRVGDTQYF.

CDR3 nucleotide sequence: TGTGCCAGCAGCTTCCCCACAGGGGAGGGGAATGAGCAGTTCTTC. Residues: CASSFPTGEGNEQFF. This chain joins TRBV5-4 and TRBJ2-1, with D tentatively TRBD1 or TRBD2 (7 bases each). The CDR3 length is 15 residues. CDR1 and CDR2 (germline): SGHNT, YYREEE (reference sequence). The ends were cut back, 2 bases at V and 7 bases at J, with 16 bases in the middle.

This clonotype was detected many times. V usage is TRBV7-2 and J usage is TRBJ2-7; 12 bases are shared with TRBD2. Trimming removed 0 bases from V and 6 bases from J; junction bases left unmatched: 6. The CDR3 is 16 amino acids. Germline assignment: CDR1 SGHTA and CDR2 FQGNSA. The CDR3 region is CASSLAPTSGSSEQYF. The CDR3 region has the DNA TGTGCCAGCAGCTTAGCCCCGACTAGCGGGAGTAGCGAGCAGTACTTC.

The rearrangement links TRBV14 to TRBJ1-3; TRBD1 matches at 8 bases. Germline-derived CDR1 and CDR2 are SGHDN and FVKESK. V was pared by 0 bases and J by 4 bases, with 8 bases of the junction left unmatched. There are 17 residues in the CDR3. CDR3 in DNA: TGTGCCAGCAGCCAAGATCGGGACAGGCCGTCCGGAAACACCATATATTTT. Translation: CASSQDRDRPSGNTIYF. Drawing the rest from reference TRBV14 and TRBJ1-3, the complete variable domain is EAGVTQFPSHSVIEKGQTVTLRCDPISGHDNLYWYRRVMGKEIKFLLHFVKESKQDESGMPNNRFLAERTGGTYSTLKVQPAELEDSGVYFCASSQDRDRPSGNTIYFGEGSWLTVV.

The chain links TRBV28 to TRBJ1-2; a weak D match, TRBD1 (5 bases). The ends were cut back, 5 bases at V and 4 bases at J, with 17 bases in the middle. Germline V gene sequence: CDR1 MDHEN, CDR2 SYDVKM. The CDR3 totals 15 residues. CDR3 DNA sequence: TGTGCCAGCAGTCCATCAGGGTCCTCCGGCTATGGCTACACCTTC. As protein: CASSPSGSSGYGYTF.

This clonotype showed up just a few times. CDR3 in amino acids: CSVSRGRWNTEAFF. DNA of the CDR3: TGCAGCGTTTCCCGGGGGCGGTGGAACACTGAAGCTTTCTTT. The V and J genes are TRBV29-1 and TRBJ1-1; the D gene is possibly TRBD1 (6 bases). The CDR3 runs to 14 residues. V lost 5 bases and J lost 1, with 14 bases in between. CDR1 and CDR2 from the germline V gene are SQVTM and ANQGSEA.

The J gene is TRBJ1-1, the V gene TRBV19; the D is unclear. V lost 1 base and J 7 bases, leaving 10 bases between the germline ends. Per germline, CDR1 LNHDA and CDR2 SQIVND (reference sequence). The CDR3 spans 13 residues. CDR3 protein: CASSIVSLGEAFF. In DNA, the CDR3 is TGTGCCAGTAGTATAGTCTCCCTGGGTGAAGCTTTCTTT.

Many counts were recorded for this clonotype. This chain links TRBV7-9 with TRBJ1-1; 7 bases agree with TRBD1. The CDR3 consists of 14 residues. Germline assignment: CDR1 SEHNR and CDR2 FQNEAQ (reference sequence). The V segment lost 4 bases and the J segment 3 bases; nucleotides outside the gene matches: 5. The CDR3 region is CASSSRQGYTEAFF. The CDR3 bases are TGTGCCAGCAGCTCCCGACAGGGATACACTGAAGCTTTCTTT.

In its sample, this clonotype was seen many times. The gene calls are TRBV7-2 and TRBJ2-4; TRBD1 might be the D (6 bases). Germline lookup yields CDR1 SGHTA and CDR2 FQGNSA. CDR3 length: 18 amino acids. Trimming took 0 bases from V and 0 from J, leaving 15 bases between them. CDR3 sequence reads: CASSLAGAVLLAKNIQYF. The CDR3 DNA is TGTGCCAGCAGCTTAGCGGGGGCAGTTCTTTTAGCCAAAAACATTCAGTACTTC.

This clonotype came up a few times. The chain employs TRBV27 and TRBJ2-7, with 9 positions matching TRBD2. Germline CDR1 MNHEY, CDR2 SMNVEV (reference sequence). J gave up 5 bases and V 4 bases, and 9 bases lay outside the gene matches. The CDR3 is 15 residues long. CDR3 coding DNA: TGTGCCAGCAGTTGGGGGGCGGGAGGGCCTAACGAGCAGTACTTC. Encoded protein: CASSWGAGGPNEQYF.

The J gene is TRBJ2-1, the V gene TRBV12-3 or TRBV12-4; the match to TRBD2 covers 8 bases. The CDR3 loop spans 14 amino acids. The J segment lost 2 bases and the V segment lost 6 bases, leaving 3 bases of the junction unmatched. CDR3 bases: TGTGCCAGCAGGACTAGCGTAGCCTACAATGAGCAGTTCTTC. Amino acid sequence: CASRTSVAYNEQFF.

V is TRBV13 and J is TRBJ1-3, with no clear D. Germline CDR1 PRHDT, CDR2 FYEKMQ (reference sequence). V lost 8 bases to trimming and J lost 6 bases, with 14 bases between them. This CDR3 is built from 13 residues. The DNA for the CDR3 is TGTGCCAGCGGCGTCGCTTTTGAAAACACCATATATTTT. Translation: CASGVAFENTIYF.

The chain couples TRBV6-1 to TRBJ2-1; 13 bases agree with TRBD2. The CDR3 extends over 17 amino acids. In germline, CDR1 is MNHNS, CDR2 SASEGT. V gave up 4 bases and J gave up 8 bases; unmatched junction bases: 11. The CDR3 region is CASSGTSGRAPGDEQFF. The CDR3 DNA is TGTGCCAGCAGTGGAACTAGCGGGAGGGCTCCAGGGGATGAGCAGTTCTTC.

This clonotype has a count of ten or more. V usage is TRBV7-8 and J usage is TRBJ2-7; tentative D call: TRBD2 (6 bases). Germline V lookup: CDR1 SGHVS, CDR2 FQNEAQ. The CDR3 is made up of 14 amino acids. Trimming left V 5 bases short and J 4 bases short, with 15 bases between. The CDR3 DNA follows: TGTGCCAGCAGCACCAGGACTAACCCTTACGAGCAGTACGTC. This gives the protein CASSTRTNPYEQYV.

The chain has TRBV20-1 and TRBJ2-6; 7 bases are shared with TRBD1. Trimming cost V 0 bases and J 4 bases; bases outside gene matches: 9. The germline V gene has CDR1 DFQATT and CDR2 SNEGSKA (reference sequence). This CDR3 comprises 17 residues. CDR3 region: CSARDPQGVPGANVLTF. As DNA, the CDR3 is TGCAGTGCTAGAGATCCGCAGGGGGTACCCGGGGCCAACGTCCTGACTTTC.

The chain carries TRBV7-2 and TRBJ1-2, with a tentative D call TRBD1 (6 bases). Germline CDR1 SGHTA, CDR2 FQGNSA. V lost 6 bases and J 4 bases, leaving 12 bases between the germline ends. The CDR3 is made up of 13 amino acids. The CDR3 loop is CASRFPQGYGYTF. CDR3 nucleotides: TGTGCCAGCAGGTTTCCACAGGGCTATGGCTACACCTTC. The complete variable domain, with remaining parts taken from reference TRBV7-2 and TRBJ1-2, reads GAGVSQSPSNKVTEKGKDVELRCDPISGHTALYWYRQSLGQGLEFLIYFQGNSAPDKSGLPSDRFSAERTGGSVSTLTIQRTQQEDSAVYLCASRFPQGYGYTFGSGTRLTVV.

The chain uses TRBV24-1 and TRBJ1-2, with 9 bases lining up with TRBD1. V trimming: 1 base; J trimming: 6 bases; junction bases outside the gene matches: 5. CDR1 and CDR2 (germline): KGHDR, SFDVKD. The CDR3 loop spans 15 amino acids. The CDR3: CATSDFEQGADGYTF. The CDR3 DNA reads as TGTGCCACCAGTGATTTTGAACAGGGGGCGGATGGCTACACCTTC.

V gene TRBV28 combines with J gene TRBJ2-5, with 10 bases aligning to TRBD1. Germline V lookup: CDR1 MDHEN, CDR2 SYDVKM. Trimming took 6 bases from V and 8 from J; bases not matched to a gene: 9. The CDR3 length is 14 residues. CDR3: CASSPGQGPFTQYF. Written as DNA, the CDR3 is TGTGCCAGCAGCCCGGGACAGGGGCCCTTCACCCAGTACTTC.